This TCR beta chain appears in the sequencing data of a study of vaccination effects on CD4 cells after COVID-19. The wider study: After vaccination, three convalescent patients were sampled at early and late time points.

The CDR3 sequence is 13 residues long. From germline, CDR1 is GTSNPN and CDR2 SVGIG (reference sequence). Trimming cost V 3 bases and J 1 base, with 9 bases left between them. To note about this clone: Its antigen is currently unknown.

Method: immunoSEQ multiplex PCR; TCRdb's copy keeps in-frame clones and lacks some. Of 14,000 or so clones listed, around 80% were seen once; the top ten hold around a sixth. Findings and caveats of the study: New vaccine-induced clones made up most post-vaccine spike-reactive clones in convalescents.

With the ViraFEST assay, the study expanded antigen-specific CD4+ T cells using viral peptide pools, then sequenced them. Isolation of CD4+ T cells took place after approximately ten days of culture. The person had PCR-confirmed SARS-CoV-2 infection between March and December 2020. Participants completed two doses of the BNT162b2 or mRNA-1273 vaccine. On both days 3 and 7, half of the culture medium was replaced with IL-2 medium. J is TRBJ2-5 and V is TRBV30; D possibly corresponds to TRBD1 (5 bases). The TCR comes from a human donor who had a prior SARS-CoV-2 infection. The sequenced sample was CD4+ T cells from PBMCs cultured with SARS-CoV-2 spike peptides, obtained after COVID-19 vaccination. This CDR3 is CAWRPQGQETQYF. The CDR3 DNA reads as TGTGCCTGGAGGCCCCAGGGCCAAGAGACCCAGTACTTC.